This T cell receptor (beta chain) was identified during a study of T cell responses to AZD1222 COVID-19 vaccine. CDR3 size: 14 residues. The germline gives CDR1 MNHEY, CDR2 SMNVEV (reference sequence). V was trimmed by 5 bases and J by 0 bases, leaving 8 bases between them. Only in-frame clones appear in the TCRdb table, and some are missing; sequencing was by immunoSEQ multiplex PCR. Of 150,000 to 200,000 clones listed, just over 90% are singletons. The chain uses TRBV27 and TRBJ2-1; D ambiguous. The material was peripheral blood, obtained on day 0 of MenACWY control vaccination. The origin of this receptor is an adult in good health. In DNA, the CDR3 is TGTGCCAGCAGTCCCTTGGCCTCCTACAATGAGCAGTTCTTC. It codes for CASSPLASYNEQFF.